This TCR beta chain was observed in a study of shared clonotypes between healthy human individuals. Study context: With ages of 18 to 49, the donors were a couple of women and three men. Overall study findings and caveats: Only blood was sampled, and tissue TCR repertoires likely differ from blood ones.

Loaded into unsorted PBMC replicate PCRs was around 330 ng DNA, 25,000 to 30,000 T cell genomes. Only in-frame clones appear in the TCRdb table, and some are missing; sequencing was by immunoSEQ multiplex PCR. Found here are about 450,000 clones, around 80% of them singletons; the top ten hold more than 10%. This CDR3 is 16 amino acids long. Deletions cut 2 bases from V and 9 bases from J, with 19 bases between. From germline, CDR1 is KGHSH and CDR2 LQKENI. To note about this clone: As yet, its antigen is unknown.

Adults of Caucasian background living in Nashville, Tennessee made up all donors. This TCR came from a woman in her thirties or forties in good health. Some clones in this sample may be carry-over from other donors' samples. This chain joins TRBV18 and TRBJ2-2; D not certain. Sequenced material: PBMCs. The CDR3 DNA is TGTGCCAGCTCACCAAGCTCCACCATGAACAGCCGGGAGCTGTTTTTT. Amino acids: CASSPSSTMNSRELFF.